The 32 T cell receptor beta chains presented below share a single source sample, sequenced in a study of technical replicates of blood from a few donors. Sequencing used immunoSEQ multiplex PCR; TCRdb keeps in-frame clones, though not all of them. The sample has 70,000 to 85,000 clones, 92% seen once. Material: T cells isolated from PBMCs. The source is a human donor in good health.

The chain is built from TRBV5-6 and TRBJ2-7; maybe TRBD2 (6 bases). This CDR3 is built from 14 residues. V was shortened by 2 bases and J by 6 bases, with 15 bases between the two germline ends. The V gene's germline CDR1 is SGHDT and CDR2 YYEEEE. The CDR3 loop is CASSFRWEVGEQYF. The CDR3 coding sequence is TGTGCCAGCAGCTTCAGGTGGGAGGTCGGCGAGCAGTACTTC. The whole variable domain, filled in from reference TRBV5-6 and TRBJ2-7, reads DAGVTQSPTHLIKTRGQQVTLRCSPKSGHDTVSWYQQALGQGPQFIFQYYEEEERQRGNFPDRFSGHQFPNYSSELNVNALLLGDSALYLCASSFRWEVGEQYFGPGTRLTVT.

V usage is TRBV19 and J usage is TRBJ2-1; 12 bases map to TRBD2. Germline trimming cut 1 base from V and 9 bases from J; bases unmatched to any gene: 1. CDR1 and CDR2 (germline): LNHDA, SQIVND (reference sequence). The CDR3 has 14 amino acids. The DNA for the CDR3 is TGTGCCAGTAGTATAGGACTAGCGGGAGTTGAGCAGTTCTTC. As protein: CASSIGLAGVEQFF.

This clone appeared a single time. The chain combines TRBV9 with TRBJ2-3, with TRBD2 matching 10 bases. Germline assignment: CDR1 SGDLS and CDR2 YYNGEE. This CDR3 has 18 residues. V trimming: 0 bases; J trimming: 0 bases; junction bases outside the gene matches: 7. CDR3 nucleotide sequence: TGTGCCAGCAGCGTAGCTTTAATTAGCGGGAGGAGCACAGATACGCAGTATTTT. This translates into CASSVALISGRSTDTQYF.

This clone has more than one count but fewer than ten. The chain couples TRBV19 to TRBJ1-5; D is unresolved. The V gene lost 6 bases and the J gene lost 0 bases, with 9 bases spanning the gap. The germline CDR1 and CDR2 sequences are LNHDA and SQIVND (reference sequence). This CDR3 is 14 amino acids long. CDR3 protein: CASRRGYSNQPQHF. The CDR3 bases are TGTGCCAGTAGGAGAGGATATAGCAATCAGCCCCAGCATTTT.

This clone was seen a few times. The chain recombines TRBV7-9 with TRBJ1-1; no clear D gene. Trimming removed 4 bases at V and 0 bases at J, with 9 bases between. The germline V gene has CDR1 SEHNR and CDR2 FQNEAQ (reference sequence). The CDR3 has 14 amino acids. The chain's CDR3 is CASSWEEVNTEAFF. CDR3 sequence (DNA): TGTGCCAGCAGCTGGGAGGAGGTGAACACTGAAGCTTTCTTT.

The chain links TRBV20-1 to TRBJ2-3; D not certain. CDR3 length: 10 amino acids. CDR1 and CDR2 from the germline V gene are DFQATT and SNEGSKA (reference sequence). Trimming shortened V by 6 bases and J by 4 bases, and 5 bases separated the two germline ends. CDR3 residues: CSAIADTQYF. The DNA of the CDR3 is TGCAGTGCCATAGCAGATACGCAGTATTTT.

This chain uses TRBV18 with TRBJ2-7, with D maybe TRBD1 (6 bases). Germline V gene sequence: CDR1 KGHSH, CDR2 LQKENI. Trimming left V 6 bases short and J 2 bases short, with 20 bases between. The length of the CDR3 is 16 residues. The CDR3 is CASSLNGQSPPYEQYF. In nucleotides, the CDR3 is TGTGCCAGCTCGCTGAATGGACAGTCCCCTCCCTACGAGCAGTACTTC.

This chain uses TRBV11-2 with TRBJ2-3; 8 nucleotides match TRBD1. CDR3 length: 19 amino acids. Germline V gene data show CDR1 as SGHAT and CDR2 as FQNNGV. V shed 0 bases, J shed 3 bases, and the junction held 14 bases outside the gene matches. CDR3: CASSLDTWADREKTDTQYF. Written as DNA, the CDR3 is TGTGCCAGCAGCTTAGATACATGGGCGGACAGGGAGAAGACAGATACGCAGTATTTT.

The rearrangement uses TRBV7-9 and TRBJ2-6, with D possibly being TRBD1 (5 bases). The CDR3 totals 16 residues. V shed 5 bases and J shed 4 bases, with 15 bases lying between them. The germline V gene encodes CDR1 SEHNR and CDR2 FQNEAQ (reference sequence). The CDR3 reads CASSPRQLLGANVLTF. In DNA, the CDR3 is TGTGCCAGCAGCCCCCGACAGCTATTGGGGGCCAACGTCCTGACTTTC. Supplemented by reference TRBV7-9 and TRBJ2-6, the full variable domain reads DTGVSQNPRHKITKRGQNVTFRCDPISEHNRLYWYRQTLGQGPEFLTYFQNEAQLEKSRLLSDRFSAERPKGSFSTLEIQRTEQGDSAMYLCASSPRQLLGANVLTFGAGSRLTVL.

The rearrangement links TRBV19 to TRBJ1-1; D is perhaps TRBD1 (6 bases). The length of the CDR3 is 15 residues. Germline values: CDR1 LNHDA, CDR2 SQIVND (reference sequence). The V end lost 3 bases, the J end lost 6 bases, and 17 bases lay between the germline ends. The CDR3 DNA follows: TGTGCCAGTAGTATCGCCGGGACATTACCCCCTGAAGCTTTCTTT. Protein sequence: CASSIAGTLPPEAFF.

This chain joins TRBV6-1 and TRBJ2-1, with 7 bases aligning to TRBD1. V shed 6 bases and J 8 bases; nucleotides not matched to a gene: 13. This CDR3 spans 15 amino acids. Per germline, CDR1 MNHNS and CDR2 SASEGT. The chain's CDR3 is CASSESGQLWDEQFF. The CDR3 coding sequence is TGTGCCAGCAGCGAATCGGGACAGCTGTGGGATGAGCAGTTCTTC.

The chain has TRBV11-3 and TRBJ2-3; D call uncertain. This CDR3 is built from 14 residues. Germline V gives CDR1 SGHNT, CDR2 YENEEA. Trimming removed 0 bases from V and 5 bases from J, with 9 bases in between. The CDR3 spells CASSLESIGDTQYF. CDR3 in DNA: TGTGCCAGCAGCTTAGAGAGTATCGGAGATACGCAGTATTTT.

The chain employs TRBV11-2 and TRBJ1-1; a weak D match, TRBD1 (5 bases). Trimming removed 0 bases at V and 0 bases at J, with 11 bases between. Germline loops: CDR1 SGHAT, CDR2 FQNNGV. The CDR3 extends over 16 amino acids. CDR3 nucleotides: TGTGCCAGCAGCTTAGAATTGGCCAGGGTGAACACTGAAGCTTTCTTT. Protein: CASSLELARVNTEAFF.

The CDR3 loop is CASSLWGIRETTNEKLFF. In DNA form, the CDR3 reads TGCGCCAGCAGCTTGTGGGGAATAAGGGAGACAACTAATGAAAAACTGTTTTTT. The chain uses TRBV5-1 and TRBJ1-4, with D hard to call. The CDR3 contains 18 residues. V lost 1 base and J 0 bases, leaving 16 bases between the germline ends. Per the germline V gene, CDR1 is SGHRS and CDR2 is YFSETQ.

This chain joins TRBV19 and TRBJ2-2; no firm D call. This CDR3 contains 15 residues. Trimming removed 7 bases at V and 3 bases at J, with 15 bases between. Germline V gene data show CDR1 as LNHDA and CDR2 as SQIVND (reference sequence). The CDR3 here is CASTPRWAYTGELFF. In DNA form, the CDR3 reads TGTGCCAGTACCCCACGCTGGGCGTACACCGGGGAGCTGTTTTTT.

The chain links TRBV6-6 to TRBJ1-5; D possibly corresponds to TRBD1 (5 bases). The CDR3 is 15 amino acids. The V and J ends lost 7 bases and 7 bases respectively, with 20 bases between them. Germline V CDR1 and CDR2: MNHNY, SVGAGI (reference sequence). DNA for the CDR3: TGTGCCAGCACCCCGGACACCTTTTTCGTGCAGCCCCAGCATTTT. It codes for CASTPDTFFVQPQHF.

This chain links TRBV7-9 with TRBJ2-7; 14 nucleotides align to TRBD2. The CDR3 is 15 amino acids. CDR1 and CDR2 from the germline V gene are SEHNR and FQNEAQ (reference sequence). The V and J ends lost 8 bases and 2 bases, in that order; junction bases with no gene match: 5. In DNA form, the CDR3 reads TGTGCCAGCGGGACTAGCGGGGGACGGGCCTACGAGCAGTACTTC. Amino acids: CASGTSGGRAYEQYF.

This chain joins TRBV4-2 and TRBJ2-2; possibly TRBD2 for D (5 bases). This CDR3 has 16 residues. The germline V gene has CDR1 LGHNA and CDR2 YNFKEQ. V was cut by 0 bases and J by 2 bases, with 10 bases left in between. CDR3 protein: CASSQEGRLNTGELFF. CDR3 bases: TGTGCCAGCAGCCAAGAAGGGAGACTTAACACCGGGGAGCTGTTTTTT.

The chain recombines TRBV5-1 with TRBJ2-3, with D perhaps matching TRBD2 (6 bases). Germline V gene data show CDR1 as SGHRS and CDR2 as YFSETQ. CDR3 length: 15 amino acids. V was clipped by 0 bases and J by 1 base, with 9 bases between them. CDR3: CASSLGGGGTDTQYF. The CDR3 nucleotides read TGCGCCAGCAGCTTGGGGGGCGGGGGCACAGATACGCAGTATTTT.

The CDR3 coding sequence is TGTGCCAGCAGCTTACGGGGAGACCCCCAAGAGACCCAGTACTTC. This sequence encodes CASSLRGDPQETQYF. V and J are TRBV7-6 and TRBJ2-5, with a possible D match to TRBD2 (5 bases). V was shortened by 2 bases and J by 1 base, with 11 bases between the two germline ends. The CDR3 is made up of 15 amino acids. Germline V gene data show CDR1 as SGHVS and CDR2 as FNYEAQ.

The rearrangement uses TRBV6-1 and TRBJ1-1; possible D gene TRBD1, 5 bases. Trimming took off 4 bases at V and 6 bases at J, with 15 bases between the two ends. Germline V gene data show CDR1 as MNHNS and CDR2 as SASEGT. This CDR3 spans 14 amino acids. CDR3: CASSAYWGGSEAFF. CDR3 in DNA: TGTGCCAGCAGTGCCTACTGGGGGGGTTCTGAAGCTTTCTTT.

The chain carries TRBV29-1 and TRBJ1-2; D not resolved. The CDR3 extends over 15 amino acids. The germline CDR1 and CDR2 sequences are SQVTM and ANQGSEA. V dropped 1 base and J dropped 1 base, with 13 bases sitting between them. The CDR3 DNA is TGCAGCGTTGAAGGAGGCAGCGCTTTTAACTATGGCTACACCTTC. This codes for CSVEGGSAFNYGYTF.

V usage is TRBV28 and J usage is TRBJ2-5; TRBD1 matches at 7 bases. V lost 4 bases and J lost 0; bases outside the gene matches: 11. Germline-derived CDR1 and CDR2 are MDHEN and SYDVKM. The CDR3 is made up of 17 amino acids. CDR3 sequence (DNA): TGTGCCAGCAGTTACCGATTGGGACAGCGGTACCAAGAGACCCAGTACTTC. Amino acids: CASSYRLGQRYQETQYF.

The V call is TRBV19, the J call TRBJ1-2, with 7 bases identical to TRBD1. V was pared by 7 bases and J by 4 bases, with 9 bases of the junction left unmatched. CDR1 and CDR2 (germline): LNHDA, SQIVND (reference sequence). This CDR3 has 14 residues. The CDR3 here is CASNLGQVPYGYTF. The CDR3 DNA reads TGTGCCAGTAACCTCGGACAGGTACCCTATGGCTACACCTTC. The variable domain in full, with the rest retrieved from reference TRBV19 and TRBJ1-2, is DGGITQSPKYLFRKEGQNVTLSCEQNLNHDAMYWYRQDPGQGLRLIYYSQIVNDFQKGDIAEGYSVSREKKESFPLTVTSAQKNPTAFYLCASNLGQVPYGYTFGSGTRLTVV.

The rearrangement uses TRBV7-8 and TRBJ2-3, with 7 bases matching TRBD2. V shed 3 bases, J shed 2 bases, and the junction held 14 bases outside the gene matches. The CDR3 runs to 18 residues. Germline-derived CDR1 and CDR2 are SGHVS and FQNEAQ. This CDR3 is CASSFLGGSGENTDTQYF. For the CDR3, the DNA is TGTGCCAGCAGCTTCCTTGGAGGCAGCGGGGAAAACACAGATACGCAGTATTTT.

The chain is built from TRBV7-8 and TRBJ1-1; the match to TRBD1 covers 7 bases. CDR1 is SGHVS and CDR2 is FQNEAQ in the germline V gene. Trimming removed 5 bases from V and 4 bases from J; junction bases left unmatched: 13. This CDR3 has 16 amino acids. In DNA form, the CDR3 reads TGTGCCAGCAGCCAACAAGGACAGGTCGGGAGCACTGAAGCTTTCTTT. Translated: CASSQQGQVGSTEAFF.

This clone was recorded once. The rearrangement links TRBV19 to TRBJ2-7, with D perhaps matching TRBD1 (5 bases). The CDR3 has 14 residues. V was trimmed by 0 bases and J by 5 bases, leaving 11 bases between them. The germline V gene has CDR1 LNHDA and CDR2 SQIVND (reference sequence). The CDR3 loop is CASSIDRAGHEQYF. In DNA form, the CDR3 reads TGTGCCAGTAGTATAGATCGAGCAGGGCACGAGCAGTACTTC.

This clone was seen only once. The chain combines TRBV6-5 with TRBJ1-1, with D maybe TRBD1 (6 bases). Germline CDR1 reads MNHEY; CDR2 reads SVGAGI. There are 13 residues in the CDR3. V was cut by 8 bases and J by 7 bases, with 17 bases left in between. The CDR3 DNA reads TGTGCCAGCGAGAGGACAGCCTCGAATGAAGCTTTCTTT. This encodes CASERTASNEAFF.

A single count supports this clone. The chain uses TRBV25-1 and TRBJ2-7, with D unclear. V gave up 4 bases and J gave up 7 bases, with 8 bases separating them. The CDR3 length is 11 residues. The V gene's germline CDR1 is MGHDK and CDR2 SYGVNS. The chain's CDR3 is CASSANGEQYF. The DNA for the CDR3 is TGTGCCAGCAGTGCTAACGGGGAGCAGTACTTC.

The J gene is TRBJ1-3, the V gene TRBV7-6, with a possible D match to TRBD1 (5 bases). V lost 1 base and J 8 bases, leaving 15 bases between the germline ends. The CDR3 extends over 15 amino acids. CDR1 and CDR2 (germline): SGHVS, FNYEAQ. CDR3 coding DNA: TGTGCCAGCAGCTTAGGATCGGGGGAAGGGGACACCATATATTTT. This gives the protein CASSLGSGEGDTIYF.

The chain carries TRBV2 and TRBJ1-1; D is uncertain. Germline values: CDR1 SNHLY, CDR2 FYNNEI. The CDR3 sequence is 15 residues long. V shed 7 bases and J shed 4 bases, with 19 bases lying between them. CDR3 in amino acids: CASTSDEGSGTEAFF. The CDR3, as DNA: TGTGCCAGCACCTCAGATGAGGGTAGTGGCACTGAAGCTTTCTTT.

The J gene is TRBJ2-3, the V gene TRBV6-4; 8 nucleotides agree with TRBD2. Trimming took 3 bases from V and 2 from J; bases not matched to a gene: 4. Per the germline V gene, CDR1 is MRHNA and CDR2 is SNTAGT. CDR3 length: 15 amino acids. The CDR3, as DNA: TGTGCCAGCAGTGAGACTAGCGCTTCCACAGATACGCAGTATTTT. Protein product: CASSETSASTDTQYF.